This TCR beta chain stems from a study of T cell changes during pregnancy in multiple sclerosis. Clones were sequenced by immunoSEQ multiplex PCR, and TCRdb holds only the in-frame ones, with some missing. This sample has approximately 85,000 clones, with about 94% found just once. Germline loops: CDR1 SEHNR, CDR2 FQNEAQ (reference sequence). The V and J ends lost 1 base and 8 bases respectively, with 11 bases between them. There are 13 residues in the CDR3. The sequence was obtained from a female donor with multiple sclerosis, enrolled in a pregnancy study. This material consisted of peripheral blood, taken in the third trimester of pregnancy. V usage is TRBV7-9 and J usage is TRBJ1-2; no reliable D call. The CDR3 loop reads CASSLESERGYTF. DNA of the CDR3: TGTGCCAGCAGCTTAGAAAGTGAGAGAGGCTACACCTTC.